These 21 T cell receptor beta chains originate from one sample sequenced in a study of blood T cell repertoires in COVID-19. Here immunoSEQ multiplex PCR was the method, and the copy in TCRdb shows in-frame clones only, minus some. The data hold about 180,000 clones, with about 87% observed a single time. Sample: peripheral blood. These receptors were taken from a man aged 35-49 years with active or convalescent COVID-19.

The genes are TRBV27 and TRBJ2-2; maybe TRBD1 (6 bases). The CDR3 sequence is 15 residues long. V was trimmed by 6 bases and J by 4 bases, leaving 15 bases between them. In germline, CDR1 is MNHEY, CDR2 SMNVEV (reference sequence). The CDR3 DNA is TGTGCCAGCAGGTTGGGGGCGCAGAGCACCGGGGAGCTGTTTTTT. Its protein product is CASRLGAQSTGELFF.

V and J are TRBV29-1 and TRBJ1-2; D is unresolved. Trimming took off 0 bases at V and 7 bases at J, with 6 bases between the two ends. CDR1 is SQVTM, CDR2 ANQGSEA, per germline. The CDR3 contains 11 residues. The CDR3 loop is CSVEEGGGYTF. CDR3 DNA: TGCAGCGTTGAAGAAGGAGGTGGCTACACCTTC. The variable domain in full, completed from reference TRBV29-1 and TRBJ1-2, reads SAVISQKPSRDICQRGTSLTIQCQVDSQVTMMFWYRQQPGQSLTLIATANQGSEATYESGFVIDKFPISRPNLTFSTLTVSNMSPEDSSIYLCSVEEGGGYTFGSGTRLTVV.

The genes are TRBV4-3 and TRBJ2-2; TRBD2 matches at 10 bases. Per the germline V gene, CDR1 is LGHNA and CDR2 is YSLEER. CDR3 length: 19 amino acids. Trimming at V came to 0 bases and at J to 4 bases, leaving 11 bases not matched to a gene. CDR3 sequence: CASSQDSSGGPTGTGELFF. CDR3 nucleotides: TGCGCCAGCAGCCAAGATTCTAGCGGGGGTCCCACAGGCACCGGGGAGCTGTTTTTT.

V gene TRBV27 combines with J gene TRBJ2-1; D uncertain. Germline V gene data show CDR1 as MNHEY and CDR2 as SMNVEV (reference sequence). This CDR3 has 16 residues. The V gene lost 0 bases and the J gene lost 5 bases, with 14 bases spanning the gap. The chain's CDR3 is CASSLSSPAVHNEQFF. The CDR3 nucleotides are TGTGCCAGCAGTTTATCGAGCCCTGCTGTCCACAATGAGCAGTTCTTC.

This clone has more than one count but fewer than ten. The rearrangement uses TRBV11-3 and TRBJ2-1; 8 nucleotides agree with TRBD1. Germline CDR1 SGHNT, CDR2 YENEEA. The V gene end was trimmed by 2 bases and the J gene end by 7 bases; junction bases not matched to a gene: 7. The CDR3 is 15 amino acids. CDR3 region: CASSLRQGKGNEQFF. The DNA for the CDR3 is TGTGCCAGCAGCTTAAGACAGGGGAAGGGAAATGAGCAGTTCTTC.

CDR3 in amino acids: CASSLPLAGTDTQYF. Written as DNA, the CDR3 is TGTGCCAGCAGTTTACCCCTAGCAGGCACAGATACGCAGTATTTT. This chain connects TRBV28 to TRBJ2-3, with D tentatively TRBD2 (5 bases). The CDR3 is 15 residues long. Germline V gives CDR1 MDHEN, CDR2 SYDVKM. V lost 2 bases and J lost 1, with 10 bases in between.

The chain combines TRBV6-2 or TRBV6-3 with TRBJ2-5; 9 positions agree with TRBD1. The CDR3 loop spans 15 amino acids. V was clipped by 7 bases and J by 4 bases; unmatched bases: 10. CDR1 MNHEY and CDR2 SVGEGT come from the germline V gene. The DNA for the CDR3 is TGTGCCAGCAACCCATGGGACAGGGTTGGAGAGACCCAGTACTTC. It encodes CASNPWDRVGETQYF.

The chain couples TRBV4-1 to TRBJ2-1; D is undetermined. From germline, CDR1 is MGHRA and CDR2 YSYEKL. Trimming took 1 base from V and 4 from J, leaving 20 bases between them. This CDR3 region has 18 residues. CDR3 sequence: CASSQVFVSSSFYNEQFF. The DNA for the CDR3 is TGCGCCAGCAGCCAAGTTTTCGTGAGTTCTAGTTTTTACAATGAGCAGTTCTTC.

The rearrangement joins TRBV28 to TRBJ2-7; D ambiguous. CDR1 and CDR2 (germline): MDHEN, SYDVKM. The germline V and J ends were trimmed by 5 bases and 5 bases, with 10 bases remaining between them. The CDR3 contains 12 residues. The CDR3 DNA reads TGTGCCAGCAGTCGCAGTTACCACGAGCAGTACTTC. As protein: CASSRSYHEQYF.

This chain uses TRBV6-6 with TRBJ2-4; a possible D gene is TRBD1 (6 bases). The V gene lost 5 bases and the J gene lost 4 bases, with 18 bases spanning the gap. CDR3 length: 16 residues. Germline V lookup: CDR1 MNHNY, CDR2 SVGAGI (reference sequence). CDR3 amino acids: CASSSTGTHQKNIQYF. The CDR3, as DNA: TGTGCCAGCAGTAGCACAGGGACACACCAAAAAAACATTCAGTACTTC.

V and J are TRBV18 and TRBJ1-1; maybe TRBD1 (6 bases). From germline, CDR1 is KGHSH and CDR2 LQKENI. There are 16 residues in the CDR3. Trimming cost V 0 bases and J 5 bases, with 16 bases left between them. The CDR3 DNA is TGTGCCAGCTCACCACCGTCAGGGCAGGGGACAACTGAAGCTTTCTTT. It is translated as CASSPPSGQGTTEAFF.

The chain is built from TRBV7-2 and TRBJ1-6; no reliable D call. The CDR3 extends over 16 amino acids. CDR1 is SGHTA, CDR2 FQGNSA, per germline. With 4 bases removed from V and 0 bases from J, the gap between germline ends came to 10 bases. The CDR3: CASSSSRGSYNSPLHF. The CDR3 DNA is TGTGCCAGCAGCTCCAGCCGGGGCTCCTATAATTCACCCCTCCACTTT.

This clone was seen just once. The rearrangement links TRBV11-2 to TRBJ2-1; 11 bases fit TRBD1. CDR1 and CDR2 from the germline V gene are SGHAT and FQNNGV. After removal of 7 bases from V and 8 bases from J, the junction contained 16 bases not matched to a gene. CDR3 length equals 17 residues. In nucleotides, the CDR3 is TGTGCCAGCACCCTTAGGAGATGGGACAGGGGGTTGGATGAGCAGTTCTTC. This sequence encodes CASTLRRWDRGLDEQFF.

The gene calls are TRBV10-3 and TRBJ1-2; possibly TRBD1 for D (5 bases). Trimming cost V 6 bases and J 6 bases, with 14 bases left between them. The germline CDR1 and CDR2 sequences are ENHRY and SYGVKD. CDR3 length: 13 amino acids. The CDR3 DNA reads as TGTGCCATCAGATCCCAAAGGGGTGATGGCTACACCTTC. This translates into CAIRSQRGDGYTF.

The chain has TRBV5-1 and TRBJ1-2; D remains ambiguous. The V gene's germline CDR1 is SGHRS and CDR2 YFSETQ. Trimming removed 0 bases at V and 8 bases at J, with 11 bases between. The CDR3 contains 13 residues. Here the CDR3 DNA reads TGCGCCAGCAGCTTGGAACGGGATGGAGGCTACACCTTC. Protein: CASSLERDGGYTF.

The chain links TRBV28 to TRBJ2-5; TRBD1 might be the D (6 bases). Germline V CDR1 and CDR2: MDHEN, SYDVKM. This CDR3 is built from 15 residues. V shed 2 bases and J shed 0 bases, with 10 bases lying between them. The CDR3 spells CASSLGGRYQETQYF. Written as DNA, the CDR3 is TGTGCCAGCAGTTTAGGGGGCCGGTACCAAGAGACCCAGTACTTC.

This chain uses TRBV6-6 with TRBJ1-5; D possibly corresponds to TRBD1 (5 bases). V lost 8 bases to trimming and J lost 4 bases, with 15 bases between them. Germline CDR1 reads MNHNY; CDR2 reads SVGAGI (reference sequence). This CDR3 contains 14 residues. The CDR3 sequence is CASLPDGGNQPQHF. The CDR3 coding sequence is TGTGCCAGCCTCCCTGACGGGGGGAATCAGCCCCAGCATTTT.

The chain couples TRBV19 to TRBJ1-1; tentatively, D is TRBD1 (5 bases). This CDR3 comprises 15 residues. Per the germline V gene, CDR1 is LNHDA and CDR2 is SQIVND (reference sequence). Trimming pared 1 base from V and 0 bases from J, leaving 9 bases between. The CDR3 loop reads CASSIGGTVNTEAFF. The CDR3 coding sequence is TGTGCCAGTAGTATAGGCGGGACGGTGAACACTGAAGCTTTCTTT.

This sequence joins TRBV4-2 and TRBJ1-5; unclear D gene. Per germline, CDR1 LGHNA and CDR2 YNFKEQ. V lost 0 bases, J lost 5 bases, and 5 bases lay in between. The CDR3 is 13 amino acids. CDR3 amino acids: CASSQDQYQPQHF. The CDR3 DNA is TGTGCCAGCAGCCAAGATCAATATCAGCCCCAGCATTTT.

This clone was found once. The rearrangement uses TRBV28 and TRBJ1-5, with unresolved D. V was cut by 3 bases and J by 5 bases, with 11 bases left in between. In germline, CDR1 is MDHEN, CDR2 SYDVKM. The CDR3 is 14 residues long. The CDR3 region is CASSFMLEYQPQHF. CDR3 DNA sequence: TGTGCCAGCAGTTTTATGCTAGAATATCAGCCCCAGCATTTT.

This rearrangement joins TRBV19 to TRBJ1-5; TRBD1 might be the D (5 bases). The CDR3 consists of 15 residues. V lost 1 base and J lost 2, with 9 bases in between. Germline V gene sequence: CDR1 LNHDA, CDR2 SQIVND (reference sequence). For the CDR3, the DNA is TGTGCCAGTAGTATAGTCCAGGGTGGCAATCAGCCCCAGCATTTT. Its protein product is CASSIVQGGNQPQHF.